This T cell receptor beta chain is drawn from a study of blood T cell repertoires in COVID-19. Assay used: immunoSEQ multiplex PCR; TCRdb lists only in-frame clones, some missing. The table shows tens of thousands of clones, with roughly 80% occurring only once. The CDR3 is made up of 14 amino acids. V gave up 5 bases and J gave up 4 bases; unmatched junction bases: 6. Germline V gene sequence: CDR1 SEHNR, CDR2 FQNEAQ (reference sequence). The sequence was collected from a man in his 70s with COVID-19, enrolled during active disease. The chain is built from TRBV7-9 and TRBJ2-7; TRBD1 aligns across 9 bases. Sequenced: peripheral blood. This CDR3 reads CASSRGQGNYEQYF. The CDR3 DNA reads as TGTGCCAGCAGCAGAGGACAGGGGAATTACGAGCAGTACTTC.